The 27 T cell receptor beta chains below come from one sample, sequenced in a study of blood T cell repertoires in COVID-19. Assay used: immunoSEQ multiplex PCR; TCRdb lists only in-frame clones, some missing. Altogether roughly 260,000 clones are present, 87% being singletons, with the ten largest covering about 2.5%. Input material: peripheral blood. The receptors were sampled from a woman between 45 and 65 years old with acute or convalescent COVID-19.

The V call is TRBV20-1, the J call TRBJ1-1; D ambiguous. In germline, CDR1 is DFQATT, CDR2 SNEGSKA (reference sequence). The CDR3 sequence is 10 residues long. Trimming stripped 3 bases from V and 7 bases from J, with 6 bases between. DNA for the CDR3: TGCAGTGCTAGTCGCAGTGAAGCTTTCTTT. It encodes CSASRSEAFF.

This sequence joins TRBV5-1 and TRBJ1-3; 7 positions match TRBD1. The CDR3 is 15 residues long. Per the germline V gene, CDR1 is SGHRS and CDR2 is YFSETQ. V dropped 2 bases and J dropped 1; count of bases not matched to a gene: 3. The CDR3 DNA sequence: TGCGCCAGCAGCTTTGGACAGGCTTCTGGAAACACCATATATTTT. This gives the protein CASSFGQASGNTIYF.

V and J are TRBV10-2 and TRBJ2-7, with D possibly TRBD1 on 6 matching bases. Germline V gene data show CDR1 as WSHSY and CDR2 as SAAADI. The CDR3 is 15 residues long. V was trimmed by 4 bases and J by 1 base, leaving 14 bases between them. The CDR3 spells CASSVFGTPSYEQYF. The CDR3 bases are TGCGCCAGCAGTGTTTTCGGGACACCTTCCTACGAGCAGTACTTC.

This clone was picked up one time. The V and J genes are TRBV2 and TRBJ2-2; TRBD2 is a possible D gene (6 bases). V was clipped by 8 bases and J by 6 bases, with 16 bases between them. This CDR3 has 14 amino acids. Germline V gene lookup returns CDR1 SNHLY and CDR2 FYNNEI. CDR3 sequence (DNA): TGTGCCAGCGGAGGCCCTAGCGTGGCCGGGGAGCTGTTTTTT. This sequence encodes CASGGPSVAGELFF.

The chain is built from TRBV5-6 and TRBJ2-7; D call uncertain. The CDR3 is 13 residues long. Trimming removed 1 base from V and 4 bases from J, with 9 bases in between. Per germline, CDR1 SGHDT and CDR2 YYEEEE. The CDR3 spells CASSLKALYEQYF. The CDR3 bases are TGTGCCAGCAGCTTGAAAGCCTTATACGAGCAGTACTTC.

V is TRBV27 and J is TRBJ2-7; 11 bases map to TRBD2. V shed 3 bases, J shed 1 base, and the junction held 8 bases outside the gene matches. The CDR3 length is 17 residues. The germline V gene encodes CDR1 MNHEY and CDR2 SMNVEV (reference sequence). CDR3 residues: CASSFQGLAGLSYEQYF. The CDR3 DNA reads as TGTGCCAGCAGTTTCCAAGGACTAGCGGGCCTATCCTACGAGCAGTACTTC.

CDR3 sequence reads: CASTTGMTGFTQYF. DNA of the CDR3: TGTGCCAGCACCACCGGGATGACAGGGTTTACGCAGTATTTT. This chain uses TRBV7-2 with TRBJ2-3; 7 nucleotides match TRBD1. The J segment lost 8 bases and the V segment lost 7 bases, leaving 12 bases of the junction unmatched. This CDR3 has 14 residues. Germline loops: CDR1 SGHTA, CDR2 FQGNSA.

The chain recombines TRBV18 with TRBJ2-1; 15 bases map to TRBD2. Trimming cost V 3 bases and J 7 bases; bases outside gene matches: 10. Germline loops: CDR1 KGHSH, CDR2 LQKENI. CDR3 size: 18 residues. The CDR3 sequence is CASSPVGLAGGPRNEQFF. As DNA, the CDR3 is TGTGCCAGCTCACCGGTCGGACTAGCGGGAGGGCCTAGGAATGAGCAGTTCTTC.

This chain joins TRBV27 and TRBJ2-7, with 11 bases matching TRBD2. J gave up 5 bases and V 6 bases, and 9 bases lay outside the gene matches. There are 15 residues in the CDR3. The germline CDR1 and CDR2 sequences are MNHEY and SMNVEV (reference sequence). The CDR3 DNA is TGTGCCAGCAGAAATCTAGCGGGGGGAATCGACGAGCAGTACTTC. It is translated as CASRNLAGGIDEQYF.

The chain employs TRBV28 and TRBJ2-1; 7 bases match TRBD2. This CDR3 is 15 amino acids long. After removal of 2 bases from V and 5 bases from J, the junction contained 6 bases not matched to a gene. Germline V gene lookup returns CDR1 MDHEN and CDR2 SYDVKM. The CDR3 region has the DNA TGTGCCAGCAGTTTACCCCGACTAGCCGACAATGAGCAGTTCTTC. This sequence encodes CASSLPRLADNEQFF.

The V gene is TRBV6-6, the J gene TRBJ2-1; 11 bases line up with TRBD2. CDR1 and CDR2 (germline): MNHNY, SVGAGI (reference sequence). There are 16 residues in the CDR3. After removal of 0 bases from V and 10 bases from J, the junction contained 8 bases not matched to a gene. CDR3 sequence: CASSYSTSGSRGEQFF. The CDR3, as DNA: TGTGCCAGCAGTTACTCTACTAGCGGGAGTCGGGGGGAGCAGTTCTTC.

The J gene is TRBJ2-4, the V gene TRBV19, with no clear D. V was cut by 6 bases and J by 2 bases, with 11 bases left in between. The V gene's germline CDR1 is LNHDA and CDR2 SQIVND (reference sequence). CDR3 size: 14 residues. This CDR3 reads CASRSDKTKNIQYF. The DNA for the CDR3 is TGTGCCAGTAGGAGTGATAAGACCAAAAACATTCAGTACTTC.

The chain recombines TRBV14 with TRBJ1-1; D might be TRBD1 (5 bases). The CDR3 runs 16 residues. Germline assignment: CDR1 SGHDN and CDR2 FVKESK. The V gene lost 6 bases and the J gene lost 1 base, with 18 bases spanning the gap. The CDR3 coding sequence is TGTGCCAGCAGTGAGGGAGGAAGAGGGACGAACACTGAAGCTTTCTTT. Its translation: CASSEGGRGTNTEAFF.

The rearrangement joins TRBV5-6 to TRBJ2-3; unclear D gene. V was trimmed by 5 bases and J by 10 bases, leaving 14 bases between them. The CDR3 extends over 12 amino acids. The V gene's germline CDR1 is SGHDT and CDR2 YYEEEE. The DNA of the CDR3 is TGTGCCAGCAGGATATGGGCCGGTGCGCAGTATTTT. This translates into CASRIWAGAQYF.

This chain connects TRBV18 to TRBJ1-4; maybe TRBD1 (6 bases). The germline V gene encodes CDR1 KGHSH and CDR2 LQKENI. The CDR3 totals 16 residues. Trimming cost V 2 bases and J 0 bases, with 10 bases left between them. The CDR3 DNA sequence: TGTGCCAGCTCACCATCTTCAGGGGCAACTAATGAAAAACTGTTTTTT. It is translated as CASSPSSGATNEKLFF.

V gene TRBV5-1 combines with J gene TRBJ1-3, with TRBD1 as a possible D gene (6 bases). The CDR3 is 15 amino acids. Germline values: CDR1 SGHRS, CDR2 YFSETQ. V lost 2 bases and J 2 bases, leaving 11 bases between the germline ends. The CDR3 loop reads CASSFQGRAGNTIYF. As DNA, the CDR3 is TGCGCCAGCAGCTTCCAGGGGAGGGCTGGAAACACCATATATTTT.

The J gene is TRBJ2-5, the V gene TRBV29-1, with D possibly being TRBD1 (6 bases). The CDR3 is 15 residues long. Germline CDR1 and CDR2: SQVTM and ANQGSEA. The V gene lost 2 bases and the J gene lost 1 base, with 14 bases spanning the gap. The CDR3 reads CSVEFLGGFQETQYF. DNA for the CDR3: TGCAGCGTTGAATTTCTAGGGGGTTTCCAAGAGACCCAGTACTTC.

J is TRBJ1-5 and V is TRBV27; a weak D match, TRBD1 (5 bases). This CDR3 is 13 amino acids long. Trimming cost V 2 bases and J 7 bases, with 9 bases left between them. The germline CDR1 and CDR2 sequences are MNHEY and SMNVEV (reference sequence). The CDR3 DNA reads as TGTGCCAGCAGTTTAAGGGGAAAACAGCCCCAGCATTTT. It translates to CASSLRGKQPQHF.

This chain links TRBV11-2 with TRBJ2-3, with D possibly TRBD2 on 5 matching bases. Trimming pared 1 base from V and 2 bases from J, leaving 10 bases between. The CDR3 is 15 amino acids. Germline V gene sequence: CDR1 SGHAT, CDR2 FQNNGV. CDR3: CASSLGRRVTDTQYF. The CDR3 coding sequence is TGTGCCAGCAGCTTAGGCAGGCGGGTCACAGATACGCAGTATTTT.

The chain is built from TRBV7-8 and TRBJ2-2, with 9 bases aligning to TRBD2. Trimming cost V 5 bases and J 5 bases; bases outside gene matches: 9. Looked up from germline, CDR1 is SGHVS and CDR2 is FQNEAQ. The CDR3 runs 16 residues. The CDR3 DNA reads as TGTGCCAGCAGCCCCGACTGGACTAGCGCTACCGGGGAGCTGTTTTTT. Its protein is CASSPDWTSATGELFF.

The rearrangement joins TRBV24-1 to TRBJ1-4; a weak D match, TRBD1 (5 bases). Trimming shortened V by 3 bases and J by 7 bases, and 14 bases separated the two germline ends. CDR3 length equals 15 residues. The V gene's germline CDR1 is KGHDR and CDR2 SFDVKD. The CDR3 bases are TGTGCCACCAGTGATGGCGGGACCGCGGGTGAAAAACTGTTTTTT. As protein: CATSDGGTAGEKLFF.

V usage is TRBV12-2 and J usage is TRBJ1-4; TRBD1 is the table's D call, not checked against the DNA. TRBV12-2 is assigned pseudogene status. This CDR3 comprises 18 residues. CDR3 amino acids: CASRCATPDRGFNEKLFF. DNA for the CDR3: TGTGCAAGTCGCTGCGCAACACCTGACAGGGGATTTAATGAAAAACTGTTTTTT.

The chain is built from TRBV29-1 and TRBJ1-3, with 8 bases identical to TRBD1. The J segment lost 0 bases and the V segment lost 4 bases, leaving 2 bases of the junction unmatched. The CDR3 loop spans 14 amino acids. Germline CDR1 and CDR2: SQVTM and ANQGSEA. This chain's CDR3 is CSVGQGTSGNTIYF. CDR3 DNA: TGCAGCGTTGGACAGGGGACCTCTGGAAACACCATATATTTT.

The V and J genes are TRBV18 and TRBJ1-5; D unresolved. The germline V gene encodes CDR1 KGHSH and CDR2 LQKENI. Trimming left V 2 bases short and J 5 bases short, with 7 bases between. The CDR3 runs to 13 residues. The CDR3 bases are TGTGCCAGCTCACCAACCACAGATCAGCCCCAGCATTTT. Residues: CASSPTTDQPQHF.

This clone was observed a handful of times. V gene TRBV3-1 (or the pseudogene TRBV3-2) combines with J gene TRBJ1-6; D is undetermined. The CDR3 has 15 residues. The germline V gene has CDR1 LGHDT and CDR2 YNNKEL (reference sequence). Trimming shortened V by 1 base and J by 8 bases, and 12 bases separated the two germline ends. The CDR3 DNA reads TGTGCCAGCAGCCAAGTAACGGGGAAGGATTCACCCCTCCACTTT. Translation gives CASSQVTGKDSPLHF.

The chain recombines TRBV7-2 with TRBJ2-3, with D perhaps TRBD2 (5 bases). Germline V lookup: CDR1 SGHTA, CDR2 FQGNSA. The CDR3 contains 15 residues. V shed 3 bases and J shed 0 bases, with 10 bases lying between them. The CDR3 here is CASSLLGISTDTQYF. In DNA form, the CDR3 reads TGTGCCAGCAGCTTGCTCGGGATTAGCACAGATACGCAGTATTTT.

This clone was seen a handful of times. The chain combines TRBV24-1 with TRBJ2-1; D perhaps matches TRBD2 (6 bases). In germline, CDR1 is KGHDR, CDR2 SFDVKD. Trimming stripped 2 bases from V and 6 bases from J, with 13 bases between. The CDR3 consists of 15 residues. In nucleotides, the CDR3 is TGTGCCACCAGTGATTCCCGCCGGGGAGGCAATGAGCAGTTCTTC. Translated, it gives CATSDSRRGGNEQFF.